These 8 T cell receptor beta chains share one sample of origin, sequenced in a study of T cell responses to AZD1222 COVID-19 vaccine. Assay: immunoSEQ multiplex PCR; the TCRdb copy retains only in-frame clones and omits some. The data contain 90,000 to 120,000 clones, under 95% of them singletons. Sequences were derived from peripheral blood, sampled 28 days after the second AZD1222 dose. The receptors here all came from an adult who received the AZD1222 COVID-19 vaccine.

The chain is built from TRBV13 and TRBJ1-4, with D possibly TRBD1 on 5 matching bases. The germline gives CDR1 PRHDT, CDR2 FYEKMQ (reference sequence). V gave up 7 bases and J gave up 7 bases, with 16 bases separating them. This CDR3 has 14 amino acids. The DNA for the CDR3 is TGTGCCAGCATGGTCCAGGGCGGCCCTGAAAAACTGTTTTTT. Protein product: CASMVQGGPEKLFF.

The chain carries TRBV19 and TRBJ1-2; a weak D match, TRBD1 (5 bases). The germline V gene encodes CDR1 LNHDA and CDR2 SQIVND (reference sequence). The V gene lost 3 bases and the J gene lost 6 bases, with 11 bases spanning the gap. This CDR3 spans 13 amino acids. CDR3: CASSIGTGHGYTF. DNA for the CDR3: TGTGCCAGTAGTATCGGGACGGGTCATGGCTACACCTTC.

This chain links TRBV21-1 with TRBJ2-7. TRBV21-1 is deemed a pseudogene. This CDR3 is built from 13 residues. The CDR3 DNA reads TGTGCCAGCAGCAAAGAGCGCCGCTGGGGACAGTACTTC. It specifies CASSKERRWGQYF.

The rearrangement uses TRBV7-6 and TRBJ1-3, with unresolved D. CDR1 and CDR2 from the germline V gene are SGHVS and FNYEAQ. Trimming stripped 5 bases from V and 0 bases from J, with 14 bases between. The CDR3 spans 16 residues. This CDR3 is CASSLESTTSGNTIYF. In DNA, the CDR3 is TGTGCCAGCAGCCTAGAAAGTACCACCTCTGGAAACACCATATATTTT.

This CDR3 is CASSQGLAPDTQYF. CDR3 bases: TGCGCCAGCAGCCAAGGACTAGCTCCAGATACGCAGTATTTT. The chain carries TRBV4-3 and TRBJ2-3; the match to TRBD2 covers 7 bases. With 1 base clipped from V and 4 bases from J, the junction kept 2 bases outside the gene matches. This CDR3 spans 14 amino acids. CDR1 is LGHNA, CDR2 YSLEER, per germline.

The chain is built from TRBV28 and TRBJ1-5; D is unresolved. The CDR3 has 13 residues. The V end was cut by 6 bases, the J end by 2 bases, with 8 bases between. Germline CDR1 and CDR2: MDHEN and SYDVKM. In DNA, the CDR3 is TGTGCCAGCAGATTCATGGGCAATCAGCCCCAGCATTTT. Its translation: CASRFMGNQPQHF.

The CDR3 nucleotides read TGTGCCAGCAGCTTCAAGACAGGGGGATTTCCCGGGGAGCTGTTTTTT. This sequence encodes CASSFKTGGFPGELFF. The V and J genes are TRBV5-4 and TRBJ2-2, with 9 nucleotides matching TRBD1. CDR1 is SGHNT, CDR2 YYREEE, per germline (reference sequence). The V and J ends lost 2 bases and 6 bases, in that order; junction bases with no gene match: 8. This CDR3 has 16 residues.

The gene calls are TRBV5-6 and TRBJ2-5; maybe TRBD2 (6 bases). V was trimmed by 3 bases and J by 5 bases, leaving 17 bases between them. The CDR3 length is 15 residues. Germline V gene sequence: CDR1 SGHDT, CDR2 YYEEEE. CDR3 sequence reads: CASSWGVRAGETQYF. In DNA, the CDR3 is TGTGCCAGCAGCTGGGGGGTCCGGGCTGGGGAGACCCAGTACTTC.